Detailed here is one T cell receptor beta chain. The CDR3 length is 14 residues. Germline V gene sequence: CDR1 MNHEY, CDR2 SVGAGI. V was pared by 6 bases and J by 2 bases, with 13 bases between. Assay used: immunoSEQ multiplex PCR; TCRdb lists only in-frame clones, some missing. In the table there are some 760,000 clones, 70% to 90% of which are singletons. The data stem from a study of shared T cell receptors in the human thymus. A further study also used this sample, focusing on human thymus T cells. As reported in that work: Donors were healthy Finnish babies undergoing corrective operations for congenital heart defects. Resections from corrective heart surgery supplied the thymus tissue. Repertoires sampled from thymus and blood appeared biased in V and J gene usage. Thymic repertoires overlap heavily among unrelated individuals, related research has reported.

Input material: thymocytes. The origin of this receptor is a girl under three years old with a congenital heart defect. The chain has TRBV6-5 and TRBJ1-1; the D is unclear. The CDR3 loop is CASSHSTGNTEAFF. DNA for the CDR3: TGTGCCAGCAGCCACTCGACGGGTAACACTGAAGCTTTCTTT.